This note documents a single T cell receptor beta chain sequence. The entry originates in a study of blood T cell repertoires in COVID-19. The authors' processing: The authors estimated nucleated cell counts from reference gene primer amplification. Repertoires were generated with immunoSEQ multiplex PCR, while TCRdb's copy carries only in-frame clones and drops some. That table furnishes V, J and clone size, whereas the DNA furnished D and trimming. The table includes 150,000 to 160,000 clones, about 83% detected once. V lost 11 bases, J lost 5 bases, and 15 bases lay in between. Looked up from germline, CDR1 is MNHEY and CDR2 is SVGAGI. There are 13 residues in the CDR3.

The specimen sequenced was peripheral blood. The receptor was isolated from a woman aged 55 to 70 with COVID-19, enrolled during active disease. The chain is built from TRBV6-5 and TRBJ1-4; the D gene is possibly TRBD1 (5 bases). This CDR3 reads CAGKGLGNEKLFF. The CDR3 DNA reads TGTGCCGGCAAGGGGTTGGGCAATGAAAAACTGTTTTTT.